The clone carrying this T cell receptor beta chain was detected only a few times. Trimming removed 5 bases from V and 0 bases from J, with 11 bases in between. The germline V gene has CDR1 DFQATT and CDR2 SNEGSKA (reference sequence). This CDR3 spans 14 amino acids. The sample comes from a study of T-cell reconstitution after alpha-beta-depleted transplantation in children. It was with unique molecular identifiers that the TCRbeta library was prepared. From the PCR reads, TCRdb called clonotypes with MiXCR, one entry per CDR3 protein. The table includes about a million distinct CDR3 sequences, less than 30% detected once.

The rearrangement uses TRBV20-1 and TRBJ2-4, with TRBD1 as a possible D gene (5 bases). The origin of this receptor is a boy younger than two who had a stem cell transplant for SCID, so the T cells may come from the graft donor. Sequencing used PBMCs, mostly from graft donor cells, obtained 360 days after TCRalphabeta/CD19-depleted stem cell transplant. The CDR3 sequence is CSAHRLLAKNIQYF. CDR3 sequence (DNA): TGCAGTGCTCACAGGTTACTAGCCAAAAACATTCAGTACTTC.